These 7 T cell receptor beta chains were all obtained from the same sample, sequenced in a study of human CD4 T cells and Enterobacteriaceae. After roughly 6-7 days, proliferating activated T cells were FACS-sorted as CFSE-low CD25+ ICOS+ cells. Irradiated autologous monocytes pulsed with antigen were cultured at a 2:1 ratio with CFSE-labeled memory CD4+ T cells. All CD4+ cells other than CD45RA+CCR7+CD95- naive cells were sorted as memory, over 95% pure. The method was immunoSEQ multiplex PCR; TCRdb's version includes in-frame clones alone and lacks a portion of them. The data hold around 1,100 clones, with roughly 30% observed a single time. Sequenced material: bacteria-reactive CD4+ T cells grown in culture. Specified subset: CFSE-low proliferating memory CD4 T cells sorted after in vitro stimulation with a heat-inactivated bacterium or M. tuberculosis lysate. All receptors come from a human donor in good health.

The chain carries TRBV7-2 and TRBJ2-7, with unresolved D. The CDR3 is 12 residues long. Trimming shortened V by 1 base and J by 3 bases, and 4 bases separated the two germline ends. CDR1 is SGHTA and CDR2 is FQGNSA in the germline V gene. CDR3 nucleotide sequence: TGTGCCAGCAGCTTAGGGGACTACGAGCAGTACTTC. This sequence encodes CASSLGDYEQYF.

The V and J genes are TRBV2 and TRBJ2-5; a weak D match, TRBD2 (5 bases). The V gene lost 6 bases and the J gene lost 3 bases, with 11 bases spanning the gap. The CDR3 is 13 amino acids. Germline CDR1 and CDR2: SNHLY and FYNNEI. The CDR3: CASSPAGEETQYF. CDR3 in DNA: TGTGCCAGCAGCCCCGCCGGGGAAGAGACCCAGTACTTC.

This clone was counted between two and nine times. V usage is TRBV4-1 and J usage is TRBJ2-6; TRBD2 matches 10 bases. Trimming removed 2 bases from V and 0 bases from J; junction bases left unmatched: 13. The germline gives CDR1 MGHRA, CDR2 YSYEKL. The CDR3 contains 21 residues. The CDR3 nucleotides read TGCGCCAGCAGCCAATATTGGAGGCCCGGACTAGCGGCCTCTGGGGCCAACGTCCTGACTTTC. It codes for CASSQYWRPGLAASGANVLTF.

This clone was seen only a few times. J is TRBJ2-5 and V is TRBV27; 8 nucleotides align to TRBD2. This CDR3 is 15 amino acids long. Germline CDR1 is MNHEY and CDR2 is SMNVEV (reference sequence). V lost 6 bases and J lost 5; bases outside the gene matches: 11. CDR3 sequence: CASSGGSGSEETQYF. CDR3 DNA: TGTGCCAGCAGCGGTGGGAGCGGGAGTGAGGAGACCCAGTACTTC.

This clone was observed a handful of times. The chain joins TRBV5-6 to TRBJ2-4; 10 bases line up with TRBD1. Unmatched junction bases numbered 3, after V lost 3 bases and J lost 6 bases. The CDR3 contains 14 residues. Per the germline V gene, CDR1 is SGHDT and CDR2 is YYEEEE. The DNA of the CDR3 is TGTGCCAGCAGCTCGACAGGGGGCGGAAACATTCAGTACTTC. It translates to CASSSTGGGNIQYF.

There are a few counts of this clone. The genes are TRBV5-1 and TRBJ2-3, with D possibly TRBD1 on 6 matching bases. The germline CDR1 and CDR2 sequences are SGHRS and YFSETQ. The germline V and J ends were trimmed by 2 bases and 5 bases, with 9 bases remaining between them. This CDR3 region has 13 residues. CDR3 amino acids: CASSFPGEDTQYF. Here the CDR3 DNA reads TGCGCCAGCAGCTTTCCAGGGGAAGATACGCAGTATTTT.

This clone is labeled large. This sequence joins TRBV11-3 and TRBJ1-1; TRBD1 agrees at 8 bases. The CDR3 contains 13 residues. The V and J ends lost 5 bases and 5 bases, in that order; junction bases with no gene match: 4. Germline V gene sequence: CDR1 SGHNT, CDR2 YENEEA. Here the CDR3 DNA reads TGTGCCAGCAGCCAGGGGGCTAGTACTGAAGCTTTCTTT. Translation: CASSQGASTEAFF.